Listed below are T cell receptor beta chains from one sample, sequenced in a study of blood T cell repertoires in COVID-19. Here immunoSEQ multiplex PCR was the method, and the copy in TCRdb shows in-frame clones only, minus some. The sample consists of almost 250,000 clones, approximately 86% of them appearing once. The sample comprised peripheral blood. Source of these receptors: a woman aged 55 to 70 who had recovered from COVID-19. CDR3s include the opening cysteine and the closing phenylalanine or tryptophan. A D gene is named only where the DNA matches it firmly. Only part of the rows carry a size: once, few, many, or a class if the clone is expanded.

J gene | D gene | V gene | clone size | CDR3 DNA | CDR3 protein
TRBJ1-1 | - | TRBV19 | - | TGTGCCAGCCGGGGTCCGACACTCGGCACTGAAGCTTTCTTT | CASRGPTLGTEAFF
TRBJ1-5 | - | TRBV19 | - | TGTGCCAGTAATATTGGGGCGGGAGGCAATCAGCCCCAGCATTTT | CASNIGAGGNQPQHF
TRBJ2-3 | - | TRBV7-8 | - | TGTGCCAGCAGCAGCCGGCGATTTACAGTCGCAGATACGCAGTATTTT | CASSSRRFTVADTQYF
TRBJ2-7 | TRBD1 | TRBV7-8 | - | TGTGCCAGCAGCTGGGACAGGATCTACGAGCAGTACTTC | CASSWDRIYEQYF
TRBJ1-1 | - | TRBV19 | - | TGTGCCAGTAGTAAAGATATCGCTGAAGCTTTCTTT | CASSKDIAEAFF
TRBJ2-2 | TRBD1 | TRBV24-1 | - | TGTGCCACCAGTGAACCGACAGGGGGTCTGGTTTCCGGGGAGCTGTTTTTT | CATSEPTGGLVSGELFF
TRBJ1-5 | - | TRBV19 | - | TGTGCCAGTACGGGGGTGGGGCAGCCCCAGCATTTT | CASTGVGQPQHF
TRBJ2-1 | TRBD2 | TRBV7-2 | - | TGTGCCAGCAGCTTTGATGGACTAGCGGGGTCCAATGAGCAGTTCTTC | CASSFDGLAGSNEQFF
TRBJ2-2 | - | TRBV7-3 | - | TGTGCCAGCAGCCCTCAGGGCTTTAGGGGCCACCACTCCCCCACCGGGGAGCTGTTTTTT | CASSPQGFRGHHSPTGELFF
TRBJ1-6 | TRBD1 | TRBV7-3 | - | TGTGCCAGCAGCTTAGGTCCGGCAACAGGGGATGGTTCACCCCTCCACTTT | CASSLGPATGDGSPLHF
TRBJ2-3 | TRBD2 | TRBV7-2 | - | TGTGCCAGCAGCTTCAATAGCGGGGGGGCAGATACGCAGTATTTT | CASSFNSGGADTQYF
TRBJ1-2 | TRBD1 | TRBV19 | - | TGTGCCAGTAGATCGCGAGAGGGACAGGGAAGAAATGGCTACACCTTC | CASRSREGQGRNGYTF
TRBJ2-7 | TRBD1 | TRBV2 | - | TGTGCCAGCAGTCAAGGACAGGCCCCCTACGAGCAGTACTTC | CASSQGQAPYEQYF
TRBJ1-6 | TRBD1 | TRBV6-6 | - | TGTGCCAGCAGCTCCCGGGACAGTGATAACCCCTTGTGGAATTCACCCCTCCACTTT | CASSSRDSDNPLWNSPLHF
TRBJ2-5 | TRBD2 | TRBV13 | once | TGTGCCAGCAGCTTCAGGACGGGGGGTCAAGAGACCCAGTACTTC | CASSFRTGGQETQYF
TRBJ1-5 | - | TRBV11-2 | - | TGTGCCAGCAGCTTAGAACGGGTGGGACAACCCCAGCATTTT | CASSLERVGQPQHF
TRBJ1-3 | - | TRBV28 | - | TGTGCCAGCAGTACTCACCCCGGGACTAACTCTGGAAACACCATATATTTT | CASSTHPGTNSGNTIYF
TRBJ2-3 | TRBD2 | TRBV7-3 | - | TGTGCCAGCAGCAGCCACCGTACTAGCGGGGCCGCCAGGAAAACGCAGTATTTT | CASSSHRTSGAARKTQYF
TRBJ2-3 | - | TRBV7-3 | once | TGTGCCAGCAGCTCTTCAGGGGGGTACACAGATACGCAGTATTTT | CASSSSGGYTDTQYF
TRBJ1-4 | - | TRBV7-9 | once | TGTGCCAGCAGCACGGACAGTGAAAAACTGTTTTTT | CASSTDSEKLFF
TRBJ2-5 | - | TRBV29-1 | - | TGCAGCGTCTCCCCCGGGGGACGGTTGGCGGAGACCCAGTACTTC | CSVSPGGRLAETQYF
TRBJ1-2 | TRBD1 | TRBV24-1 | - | TGTGCCACCAGTGATTTTGTTCAGGGGGCTTGGGGCTACACCTTC | CATSDFVQGAWGYTF
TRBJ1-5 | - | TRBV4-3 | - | TGCGCCAGCAGCCAAGATCTCTCTGCTATCAATCAGCCCCAGCATTTT | CASSQDLSAINQPQHF
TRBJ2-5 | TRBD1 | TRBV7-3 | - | TGTGCCAGCAGCGCCCGACAGGGCCAAGAGACCCAGTACTTC | CASSARQGQETQYF
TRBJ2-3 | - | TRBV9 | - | TGTGCCAGCAGCCCTTTGGCGGGACTTAGCACAGATACGCAGTATTTT | CASSPLAGLSTDTQYF
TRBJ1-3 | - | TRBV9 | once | TGTGCCAGCAGCGTAGGAGACACGGGAACGGCTGGAAACACCATATATTTT | CASSVGDTGTAGNTIYF
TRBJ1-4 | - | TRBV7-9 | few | TGTGCCAGCAGCCTACCAAGAGCAACTAATGAAAAACTGTTTTTT | CASSLPRATNEKLFF
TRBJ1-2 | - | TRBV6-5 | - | TGTGCCAGCAGGACAAGAGACTATGGCTACACCTTC | CASRTRDYGYTF